Shown below are 8 T cell receptor beta chains from a single sample sequenced in a study of T cells expressing NK-cell markers. TCRdb reprocessed the 5' RACE reads, with one entry per CDR3 protein and no DNA. The sample is made up of about 260,000 distinct CDR3 sequences, and the top ten hold around 0.42% of it. The sequencing sample was made of blood T cells: a sorted CD56 or NKG2C T cell subset, CD4+ or CD8+ T cells, or bulk PBMC T cells (not recorded which). All receptors come from a man in his late teens or twenties in good health.

The chain employs TRBV24-1 and TRBJ2-2; absent DNA, TCRdb's TRBD1 call cannot be checked. This CDR3 region has 13 residues. The germline CDR1 and CDR2 sequences are KGHDR and SFDVKD. CDR3 residues: CATSDPVTGELFF.

The chain combines TRBV29-1 with TRBJ2-2; TCRdb names TRBD2, which stays unverified in the absence of DNA. Per germline, CDR1 SQVTM and CDR2 ANQGSEA. The CDR3 covers 13 residues. The CDR3 spells CSVGGLAGRELFF.

V gene TRBV12-3 or TRBV12-4 combines with J gene TRBJ1-1; with no DNA, the TCRdb D assignment of TRBD1 cannot be verified. The CDR3 loop spans 14 amino acids. CDR3 loop: CASSFTGRMAEAFF.

The J gene is TRBJ2-2, the V gene TRBV5-4; no DNA is available, so the TRBD1 call from TCRdb remains unchecked. Germline V lookup: CDR1 SGHNT, CDR2 YYREEE (reference sequence). The CDR3 runs to 17 residues. CDR3 sequence: CASSLSPRGPNTGELFF.

The chain has TRBV10-3 and TRBJ2-7; TCRdb calls TRBD2, which cannot be checked without DNA. Germline V lookup: CDR1 ENHRY, CDR2 SYGVKD. The CDR3 is 14 amino acids. The CDR3 sequence is CAISPGTSGTEQYF.

The chain employs TRBV15 and TRBJ2-2; TCRdb gives TRBD2 as the D gene, but with no DNA this cannot be confirmed. Germline-derived CDR1 and CDR2 are LNHNV and YYDKDF (reference sequence). There are 17 residues in the CDR3. The CDR3 spells CATSRDTSRAVSGELFF. The complete variable domain, with remaining parts taken from reference TRBV15 and TRBJ2-2, reads DAMVIQNPRYQVTQFGKPVTLSCSQTLNHNVMYWYQQKSSQAPKLLFHYYDKDFNNEADTPDNFQSRRPNTSFCFLDIRSPGLGDTAMYLCATSRDTSRAVSGELFFGEGSRLTVL.

This chain uses TRBV6-5 with TRBJ1-1. Germline CDR1 MNHEY, CDR2 SVGAGI. The CDR3 contains 15 residues. The CDR3 sequence is CASSYIGGMHTEAFF.

This chain connects TRBV20-1 to TRBJ1-6. CDR3 length: 13 amino acids. Germline V CDR1 and CDR2: DFQATT, SNEGSKA (reference sequence). CDR3 residues: CSATDSLNSPLHF.